This TCR beta chain was captured by sequencing in a study of shared clonotypes between healthy human individuals (dated by TCRdb to 2020 to 2022). Regarding the study in general: The cohort included a few men and two women between 18 and 49 years of age. The study deeply sequenced blood TCR repertoires of about 5 healthy adults to estimate repertoire size and the extent of clonotype sharing between individuals. Each donor's leukapheresis produced roughly between roughly 0.85 and 9.5 billion PBMCs. Libraries were prepared and TCR repertoires were sequenced by different laboratories using diverse techniques, in order to increase sequencing depth and limit assay-specific biases.

Deletion took 6 bases off V and 1 base off J, with a span of 16 bases between the germline ends. The germline V gene (reference sequence) sets CDR1 to MNHEY and CDR2 to SMNVEV. The CDR3 sequence holds 16 residues, the cysteine and phenylalanine included. Only CDR3 DNA remains: 48 bases, in frame from the first base. The donors were healthy, HIV-negative adults with no recently reported acute infections or vaccinations. Only Caucasian adults living in Nashville, Tennessee, USA were represented among the donors. For unsorted samples, some 90 million PBMCs were counted, and genomic DNA was extracted using the QIAamp DNA Blood Mini kit. Blood was obtained by leukapheresis, after which PBMCs were separated by Ficoll-Histopaque density gradient centrifugation and cryopreserved in liquid nitrogen vapor phase. Using the deep immunoSEQ assay, multiplex PCR amplified TCR CDR3 regions from genomic DNA. Genomic DNA extracted from each cell subset was distributed evenly over all wells of several immunoSEQ 96-well plates, and each plate served as one replicate. For unsorted PBMC, each replicate PCR was loaded with about 270 ng genomic DNA, equivalent to about 30,000 T cell genomes. Unsorted PBMC genomic DNA was sequenced across ten immunoSEQ deep assay plates. Purified libraries were quantified with a Qubit 3.0 fluorometer, sized on a Bioanalyzer 2100, and re-quantified with the KAPA Library Quantification kit. Each immunoSEQ 96-well plate was sequenced on its own single-read 150-cycle Illumina NextSeq 550 flow cell. In the source study's methods: Because the immunoSEQ output held only junctional sequences and lacked quality scores, the filtering could not match the filtering applied to full-length reads. Sequences were annotated with PyIR, a Python wrapper for IgBLAST v1.9, and V/J genes and CDR3 were assigned using IMGT germline references. Reads with weak V/J assignments (E-value above 1e-6), missing CDR3, stop codons, out-of-frame junctions, or ambiguous translated residues were removed. V3J clonotypes were defined by identical inferred V gene, J gene, and CDR3 amino acid sequence. The percentage overlap between two repertoires was calculated by dividing the number of shared unique clonotypes by the size of the smaller repertoire. Repertoire richness was assessed with RTK rarefaction, the Chao1 estimator, and Recon v2.1 estimates of unobserved clonotypes. The clones in this table, taken by TCRdb from immuneACCESS, are in-frame only. Not every clone is retained; where verified, under half of the shortfall comes from an unresolved V gene, and the cause of the rest is unknown. The D gene and trimming were derived from the DNA, and the V and J assignments and clone size from that table. The sample profile shows 400,000 to 500,000 clones; roughly four fifths of them were found once. The top ten clones comprise over 10% of the sample.

What the study reported, not specific to this receptor: Sampling was restricted to blood, and TCR repertoires in tissues likely differ from the TCR repertoires found in blood. Because the study included a small number of donors, the genetic and exposure-history diversity represented was limited. Pairwise subsampling led to the expectation that sequencing depth would affect the degree of clonotype sharing among donors.

As for this clone: What this receptor recognizes is not known. Per-nucleotide qualities are absent, and no much larger clonotype sits a single base away.

The source of this sequence is a woman aged 40 to 50 in good health. Some clones in this sample may be carry-over from other donors' samples. Sequencing input: PBMCs. Recombination joined TRBV27 with TRBJ2-1, with TRBD1 perhaps the D gene, on 6 matching bases. Here is the DNA: TGTGCCAGCAGCCTGCGACAGGCTTTGTCCTACAATGAGCAGTTCTTC. Its translation reads: CASSLRQALSYNEQFF.